The rows below give T cell receptor beta chains drawn from one sample of a study of blood T cell repertoires in COVID-19. The protocol was immunoSEQ multiplex PCR, while the TCRdb copy is restricted to in-frame clones and leaves out a portion. The sample yields approximately 530,000 clones, 85% to 90% seen once. Sequenced input: peripheral blood. Receptor source: a woman between 45 and 65 years old with COVID-19, enrolled during active disease. CDR3s leave out the opening cysteine and the closing phenylalanine or tryptophan. For some rows the clone size is stated as once, few or many, or as a class when expanded; others skip it.

v_call,cdr3_length,clone_size,cdr3_aa
TRBV4-2,13,.,ASSQLAQVGYEQY
TRBV6-5,12,.,ASSNAGWSYGYT
TRBV11-2,15,.,ASSFGRQPSSYNEQF
TRBV6-4,15,.,ASSDPTGGGYSYEQY
TRBV7-9,14,.,ASSLDPGQGKIGYT
TRBV6-5,12,.,ASSIQGRSYEQY
TRBV7-3,13,once,ASSLHGSSGNTIY
TRBV2,13,.,ASSEYRGANEKLF
TRBV7-9,12,.,ASSPSYRTNEQF
TRBV5-1,13,.,ASSSTGEGDYGYT